This T cell receptor (beta chain) comes out of a study of post-analysis software for immune sequencing data. Study background: Recorded disease courses covered relapsing-remitting, secondary progressive and progressive-relapsing multiple sclerosis. Some patients had no subtype annotation.

Incorporated into the TCR beta cDNA libraries were unique molecular identifiers, which served to reduce PCR and sequencing biases. There were roughly 0.95 to 10 million T cells, and roughly 0.5 million cDNA molecules came from them. Each CDR3 protein is one row after TCRdb ran MiXCR on the PCR reads. The table lists some 190,000 distinct CDR3 sequences, roughly 30% of them singletons. Germline CDR1 reads GTSNPN; CDR2 reads SVGIG (reference sequence). Trimming left V 5 bases short and J 11 bases short, with 15 bases between. The length of the CDR3 is 11 residues. This clonotype was recorded a few times. The antigen remains undetermined. This could be a read error, since a much larger clone is one nucleotide away. General study findings and limits: Under F measure analysis, samples from one preparation batch co-clustered strongly. In patients, five or six TRBV segments were more frequent than in controls, with TRBV5-6, TRBV5-1 and TRBV20-1 among them.

Source material: blood. The source of this sequence is a girl aged 2-17 years with multiple sclerosis. The chain links TRBV30 to TRBJ2-5, with a tentative D call TRBD2 (5 bases). CDR3 bases: TGTGCCTGGGGACCGGGGTTTGAGCAGTACTTC. Its protein product is CAWGPGFEQYF. Together with reference TRBV30 and TRBJ2-5, the CDR3 gives the full variable domain: SQTIHQWPATLVQPVGSPLSLECTVEGTSNPNLYWYRQAAGRGLQLLFYSVGIGQISSEVPQNLSASRPQDRQFILSSKKLLLSDSGFYLCAWGPGFEQYFGPGTRLLVL.